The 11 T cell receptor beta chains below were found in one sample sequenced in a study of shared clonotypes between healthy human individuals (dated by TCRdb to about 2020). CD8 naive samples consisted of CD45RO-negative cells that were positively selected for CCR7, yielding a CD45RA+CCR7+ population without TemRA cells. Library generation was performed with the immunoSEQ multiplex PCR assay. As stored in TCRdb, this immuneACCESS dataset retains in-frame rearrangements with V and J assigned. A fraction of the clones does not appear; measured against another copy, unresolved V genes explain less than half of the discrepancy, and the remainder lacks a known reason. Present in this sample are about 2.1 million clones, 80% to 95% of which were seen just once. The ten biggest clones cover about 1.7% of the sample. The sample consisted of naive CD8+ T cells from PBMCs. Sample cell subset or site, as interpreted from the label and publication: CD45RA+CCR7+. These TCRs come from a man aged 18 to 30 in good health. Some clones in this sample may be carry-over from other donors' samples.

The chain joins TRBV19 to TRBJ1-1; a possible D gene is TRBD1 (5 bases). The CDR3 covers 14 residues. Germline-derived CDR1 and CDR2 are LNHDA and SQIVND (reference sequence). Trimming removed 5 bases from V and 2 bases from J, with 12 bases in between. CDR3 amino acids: CASSEAGVNTEAFF. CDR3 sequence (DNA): TGTGCCAGTAGTGAGGCGGGGGTTAACACTGAAGCTTTCTTT.

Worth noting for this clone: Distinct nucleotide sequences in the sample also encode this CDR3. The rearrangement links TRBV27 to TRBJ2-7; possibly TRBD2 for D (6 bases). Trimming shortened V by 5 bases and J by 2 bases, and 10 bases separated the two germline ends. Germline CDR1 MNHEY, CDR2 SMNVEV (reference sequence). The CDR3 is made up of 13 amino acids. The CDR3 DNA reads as TGTGCCAGCAGTCTGGGAGGAACCTACGAGCAGTACTTC. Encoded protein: CASSLGGTYEQYF.

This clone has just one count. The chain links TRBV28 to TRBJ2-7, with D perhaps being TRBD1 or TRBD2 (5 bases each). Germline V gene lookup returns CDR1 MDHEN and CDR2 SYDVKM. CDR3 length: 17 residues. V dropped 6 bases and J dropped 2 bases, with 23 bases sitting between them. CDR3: CASSQRRRQTGTYEQYF. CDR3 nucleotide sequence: TGTGCCAGCAGCCAACGCCGAAGACAGACGGGAACCTACGAGCAGTACTTC.

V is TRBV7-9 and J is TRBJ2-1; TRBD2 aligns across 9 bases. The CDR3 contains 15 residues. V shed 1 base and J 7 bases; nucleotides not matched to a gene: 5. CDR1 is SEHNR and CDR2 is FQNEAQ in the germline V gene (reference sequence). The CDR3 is CASSLGREGRNEQFF. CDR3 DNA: TGTGCCAGCAGCTTAGGGCGGGAGGGCCGGAATGAGCAGTTCTTC.

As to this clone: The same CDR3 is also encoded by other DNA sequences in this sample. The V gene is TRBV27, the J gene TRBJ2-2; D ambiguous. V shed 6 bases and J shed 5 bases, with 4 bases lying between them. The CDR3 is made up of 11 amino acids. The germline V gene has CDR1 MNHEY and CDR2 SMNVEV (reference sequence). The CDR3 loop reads CASSSTGELFF. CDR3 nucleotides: TGTGCCAGCAGCTCTACCGGGGAGCTGTTTTTT.

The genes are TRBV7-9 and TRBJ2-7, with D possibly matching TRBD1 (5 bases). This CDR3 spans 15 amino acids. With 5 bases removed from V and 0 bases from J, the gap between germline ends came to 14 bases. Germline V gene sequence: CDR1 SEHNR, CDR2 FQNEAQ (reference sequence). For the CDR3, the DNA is TGTGCCAGCAGCGCAACAGGTGCCAGCTCCTACGAGCAGTACTTC. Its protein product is CASSATGASSYEQYF.

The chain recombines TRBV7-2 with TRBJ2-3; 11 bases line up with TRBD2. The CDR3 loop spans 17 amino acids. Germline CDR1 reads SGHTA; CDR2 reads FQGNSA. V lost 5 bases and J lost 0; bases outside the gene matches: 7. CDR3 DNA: TGTGCCAGCAGCGGACTAGCGGGCCTAGTTAGCACAGATACGCAGTATTTT. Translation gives CASSGLAGLVSTDTQYF.

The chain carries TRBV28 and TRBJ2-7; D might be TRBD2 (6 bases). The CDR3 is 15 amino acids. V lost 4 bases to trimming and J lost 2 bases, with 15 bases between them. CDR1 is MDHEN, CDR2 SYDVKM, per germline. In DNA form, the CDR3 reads TGTGCCAGCAGTTCGGTCCGGGACTTAACCTACGAGCAGTACTTC. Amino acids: CASSSVRDLTYEQYF.

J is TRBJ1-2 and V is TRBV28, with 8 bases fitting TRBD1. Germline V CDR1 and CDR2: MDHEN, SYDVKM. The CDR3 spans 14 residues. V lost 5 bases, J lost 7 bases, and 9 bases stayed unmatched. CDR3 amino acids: CASSGQGQGTGYTF. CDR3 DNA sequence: TGTGCCAGCAGTGGACAGGGCCAGGGAACTGGCTACACCTTC.

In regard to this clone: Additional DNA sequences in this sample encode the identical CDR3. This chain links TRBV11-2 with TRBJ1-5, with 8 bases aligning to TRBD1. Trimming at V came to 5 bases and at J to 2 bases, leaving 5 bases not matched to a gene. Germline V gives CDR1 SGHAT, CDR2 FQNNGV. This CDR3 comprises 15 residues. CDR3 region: CASSLGTGGNQPQHF. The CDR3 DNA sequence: TGTGCCAGCAGCCTCGGGACAGGCGGCAATCAGCCCCAGCATTTT.

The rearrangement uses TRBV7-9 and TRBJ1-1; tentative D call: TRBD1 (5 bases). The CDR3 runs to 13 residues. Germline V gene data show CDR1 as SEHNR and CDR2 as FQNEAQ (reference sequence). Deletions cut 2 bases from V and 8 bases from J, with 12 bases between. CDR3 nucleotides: TGTGCCAGCAGCTTAATAGGGGTTTCGGAAGCTTTCTTT. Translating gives CASSLIGVSEAFF.